This T cell receptor (beta chain) was sequenced for a study of blood T cell repertoires in COVID-19. The wider study: The origin of the acute and convalescent COVID-19 samples was the United States, Italy and Spain. Sources were T cells, B-cell-depleted T cells, or PBMCs; the material itself was cDNA or gDNA.

Germline trimming cut 4 bases from V and 2 bases from J; bases unmatched to any gene: 9. CDR3 length: 16 residues. The V gene's germline CDR1 is MNHNY and CDR2 SVGAGI (reference sequence). Per the study methods: For nucleated cells, counts were estimated from reference gene primer amplification. Using immunoSEQ multiplex PCR, the repertoire was profiled, and TCRdb retains in-frame clones only, with some absent. That table is the source of V, J and clone size, and D and trimming were worked out from the DNA. The repertoire has roughly 28,000 clones, approximately 79% of them found once; the top ten carry 1.8%.

Material: peripheral blood. The gene calls are TRBV6-6 and TRBJ2-5; 8 bases fit TRBD2. This clonotype was obtained from a man at least 80 years old with active or convalescent COVID-19. CDR3 in amino acids: CASSSGPSGGQETQYF. Written as DNA, the CDR3 is TGTGCCAGCAGTTCCGGCCCCTCGGGAGGGCAAGAGACCCAGTACTTC.